The present TCR beta chain was sequenced within a study of cytomegalovirus exposure and HLA in healthy donors. Overall study results and limits: Most of the TCR beta V segments (in an earlier analysis) were productive either about 90% or about 30% of the time. Clonal expansion, a later analysis showed, was greater in HLA-associated TCR beta chains than in equally common others. In the analysis, some V segments, TRBV6-2 and TRBV6-3 included, were excluded as indistinguishable.

PCR amplification relied on 60 Vbeta primers (plus 13 Jbeta primers). Some clones are missing from TCRdb's copy, which holds only in-frame ones; the method was immunoSEQ multiplex PCR. The sample has about 160,000 clones; approximately 80% are singletons. The CDR3 runs 15 residues. Trimming removed 0 bases from V and 3 bases from J, with 10 bases in between. The germline CDR1 and CDR2 sequences are MNHEY and SMNVEV (reference sequence). This clone was detected a few times. Its antigen is still unknown. The chain combines TRBV27 with TRBJ2-3; D is possibly TRBD1 (5 bases). The sequence was obtained from a woman in her 30s in good health and CMV-seronegative. The specimen was PBMCs. In DNA form, the CDR3 reads TGTGCCAGCAGTTTATCCCTAGGGGCAACAGATACGCAGTATTTT. It translates to CASSLSLGATDTQYF.